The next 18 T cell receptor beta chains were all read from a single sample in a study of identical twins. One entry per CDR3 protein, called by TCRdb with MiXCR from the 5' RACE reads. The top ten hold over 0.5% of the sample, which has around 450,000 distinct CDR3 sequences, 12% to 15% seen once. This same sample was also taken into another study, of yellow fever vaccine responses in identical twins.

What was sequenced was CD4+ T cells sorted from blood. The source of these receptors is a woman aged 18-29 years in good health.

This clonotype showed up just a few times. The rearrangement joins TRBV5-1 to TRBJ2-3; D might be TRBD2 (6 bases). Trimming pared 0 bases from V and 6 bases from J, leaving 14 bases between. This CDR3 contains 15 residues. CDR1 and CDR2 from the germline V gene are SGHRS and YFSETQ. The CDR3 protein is CASSLAGAGSDTQYF. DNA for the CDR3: TGCGCCAGCAGCTTGGCCGGGGCGGGATCGGATACGCAGTATTTT.

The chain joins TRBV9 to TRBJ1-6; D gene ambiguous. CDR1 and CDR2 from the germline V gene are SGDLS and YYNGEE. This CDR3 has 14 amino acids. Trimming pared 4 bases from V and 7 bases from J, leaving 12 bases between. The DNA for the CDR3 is TGTGCCAGCAGCCCCCGGGAGGGAAATTCACCCCTCCACTTT. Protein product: CASSPREGNSPLHF.

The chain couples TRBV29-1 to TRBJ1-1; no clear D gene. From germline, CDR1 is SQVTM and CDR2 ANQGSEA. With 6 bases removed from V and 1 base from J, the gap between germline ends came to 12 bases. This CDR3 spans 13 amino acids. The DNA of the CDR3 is TGCAGCGTCACTCCGAGATCGAACACTGAAGCTTTCTTT. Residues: CSVTPRSNTEAFF.

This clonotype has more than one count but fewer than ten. The CDR3 sequence is CASRISGGTTGELFF. CDR3 nucleotide sequence: TGTGCCAGCAGAATAAGCGGGGGAACCACCGGGGAGCTGTTTTTT. The chain uses TRBV12-3 or TRBV12-4 and TRBJ2-2, with 8 bases lining up with TRBD2. This CDR3 is built from 15 residues. V gave up 6 bases and J gave up 4 bases; unmatched junction bases: 7.

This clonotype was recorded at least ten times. The CDR3 nucleotides are TGCAGTGCCTCTGATCCGACAGTTTCTAATGAAAAACTGTTTTTT. This translates into CSASDPTVSNEKLFF. The rearrangement joins TRBV20-1 to TRBJ1-4, with D tentatively TRBD1 (5 bases). Deletions cut 6 bases from V and 3 bases from J, with 17 bases between. The CDR3 length is 15 residues. The germline CDR1 and CDR2 sequences are DFQATT and SNEGSKA (reference sequence).

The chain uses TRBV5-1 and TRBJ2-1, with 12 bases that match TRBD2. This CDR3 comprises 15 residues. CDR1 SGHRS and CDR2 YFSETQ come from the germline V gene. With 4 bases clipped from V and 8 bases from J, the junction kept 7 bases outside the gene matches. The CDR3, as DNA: TGCGCCAGCAGCAAACTAGCGGGGGGCGTGTATGAGCAGTTCTTC. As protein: CASSKLAGGVYEQFF.

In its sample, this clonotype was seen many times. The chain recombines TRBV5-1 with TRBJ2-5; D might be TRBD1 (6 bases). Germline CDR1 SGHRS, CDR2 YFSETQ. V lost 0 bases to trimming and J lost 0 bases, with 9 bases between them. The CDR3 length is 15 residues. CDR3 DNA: TGCGCCAGCAGCTTGGACGGGACAAACCAAGAGACCCAGTACTTC. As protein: CASSLDGTNQETQYF.

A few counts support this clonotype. CDR3 sequence (DNA): TGTGCCAGCAGCAAGGGACTAGCGATAATAAGGGAGACCCAGTACTTC. It translates to CASSKGLAIIRETQYF. The chain uses TRBV21-1 and TRBJ2-5; the table's D call, TRBD2, was not checked against the DNA. TRBV21-1 is tagged as a pseudogene. This CDR3 spans 16 amino acids.

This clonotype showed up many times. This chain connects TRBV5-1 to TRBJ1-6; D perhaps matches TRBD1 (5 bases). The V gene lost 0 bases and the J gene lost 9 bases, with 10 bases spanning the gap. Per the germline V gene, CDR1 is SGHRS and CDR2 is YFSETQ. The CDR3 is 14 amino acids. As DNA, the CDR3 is TGCGCCAGCAGCTTGGAGGGGAAAGGTTCACCCCTCCACTTT. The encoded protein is CASSLEGKGSPLHF.

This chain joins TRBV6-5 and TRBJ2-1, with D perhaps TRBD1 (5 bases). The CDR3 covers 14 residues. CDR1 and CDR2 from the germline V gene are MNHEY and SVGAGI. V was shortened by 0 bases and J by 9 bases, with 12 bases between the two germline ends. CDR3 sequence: CASSYSGRASEQFF. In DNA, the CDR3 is TGTGCCAGCAGTTACTCCGGCAGGGCTAGTGAGCAGTTCTTC.

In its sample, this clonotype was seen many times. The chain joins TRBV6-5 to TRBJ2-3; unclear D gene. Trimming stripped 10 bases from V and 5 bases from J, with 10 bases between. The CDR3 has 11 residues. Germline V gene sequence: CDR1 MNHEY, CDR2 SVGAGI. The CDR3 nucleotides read TGTGCCACCAAATCAGGAGATACGCAGTATTTT. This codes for CATKSGDTQYF.

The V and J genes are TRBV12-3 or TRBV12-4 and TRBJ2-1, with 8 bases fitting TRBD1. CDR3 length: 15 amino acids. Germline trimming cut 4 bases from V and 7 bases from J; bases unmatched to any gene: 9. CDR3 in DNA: TGTGCCAGCAGTTCGGGGGACAGGCTCTCAAATGAGCAGTTCTTC. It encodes CASSSGDRLSNEQFF.

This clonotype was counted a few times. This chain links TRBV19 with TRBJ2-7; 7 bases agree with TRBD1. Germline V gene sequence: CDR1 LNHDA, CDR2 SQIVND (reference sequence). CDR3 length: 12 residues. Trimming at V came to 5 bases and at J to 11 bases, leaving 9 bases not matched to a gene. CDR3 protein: CASSPQTGKKYF. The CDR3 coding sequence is TGTGCCAGTAGTCCTCAGACAGGGAAGAAGTACTTC. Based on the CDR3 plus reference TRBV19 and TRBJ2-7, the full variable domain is DGGITQSPKYLFRKEGQNVTLSCEQNLNHDAMYWYRQDPGQGLRLIYYSQIVNDFQKGDIAEGYSVSREKKESFPLTVTSAQKNPTAFYLCASSPQTGKKYFGPGTRLTVT.

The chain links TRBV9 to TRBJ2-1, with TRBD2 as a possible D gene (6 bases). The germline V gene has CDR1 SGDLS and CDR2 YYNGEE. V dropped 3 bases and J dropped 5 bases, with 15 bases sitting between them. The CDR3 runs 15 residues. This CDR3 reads CASSALSGANNEQFF. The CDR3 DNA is TGTGCCAGCAGCGCCCTTTCGGGAGCAAACAATGAGCAGTTCTTC.

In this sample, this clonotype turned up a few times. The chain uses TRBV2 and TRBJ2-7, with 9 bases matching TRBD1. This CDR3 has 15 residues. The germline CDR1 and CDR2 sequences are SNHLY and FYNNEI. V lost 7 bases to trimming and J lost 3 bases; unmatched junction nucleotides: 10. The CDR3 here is CASNERDRVIYEQYF. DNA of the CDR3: TGTGCCAGCAACGAGAGGGACAGGGTTATCTACGAGCAGTACTTC. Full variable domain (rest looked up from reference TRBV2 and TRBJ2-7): EPEVTQTPSHQVTQMGQEVILRCVPISNHLYFYWYRQILGQKVEFLVSFYNNEISEKSEIFDDQFSVERPDGSNFTLKIRSTKLEDSAMYFCASNERDRVIYEQYFGPGTRLTVT.

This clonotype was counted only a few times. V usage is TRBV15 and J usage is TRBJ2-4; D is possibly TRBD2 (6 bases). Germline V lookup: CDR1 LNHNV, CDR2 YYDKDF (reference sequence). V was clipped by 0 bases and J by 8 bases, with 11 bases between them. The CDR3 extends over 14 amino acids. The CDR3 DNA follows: TGTGCCACCAGCAGAGACGGGGGTTGGGACATTCAGTACTTC. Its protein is CATSRDGGWDIQYF.

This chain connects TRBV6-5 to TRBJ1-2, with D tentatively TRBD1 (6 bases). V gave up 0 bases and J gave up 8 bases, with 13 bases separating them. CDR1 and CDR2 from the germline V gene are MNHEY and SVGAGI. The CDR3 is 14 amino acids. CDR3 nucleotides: TGTGCCAGCAGTTACTCAGGCGGGGGGCACGGCTACACCTTC. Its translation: CASSYSGGGHGYTF.

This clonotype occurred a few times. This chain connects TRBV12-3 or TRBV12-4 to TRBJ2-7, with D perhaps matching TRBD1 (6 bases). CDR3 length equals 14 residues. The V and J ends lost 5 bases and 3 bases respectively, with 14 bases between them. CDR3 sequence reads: CASSAPPGVYEQYF. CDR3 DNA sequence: TGTGCCAGCAGTGCCCCGCCAGGGGTCTACGAGCAGTACTTC.